A single sample is the source of the 7 T cell receptor beta chains below, sequenced in a study of blood T cell repertoires in COVID-19. Using immunoSEQ multiplex PCR, the repertoire was profiled, and TCRdb retains in-frame clones only, with some absent. The table has under 150,000 clones, less than 90% seen once. Source material: PBMCs or T cells enriched from blood (not recorded which). The receptors stem from a man aged 25 to 45 who had recovered from COVID-19.

The chain has TRBV6-6 and TRBJ2-5, with 7 positions matching TRBD1. Germline V gene lookup returns CDR1 MNHNY and CDR2 SVGAGI (reference sequence). After removal of 4 bases from V and 2 bases from J, the junction contained 7 bases not matched to a gene. This CDR3 is built from 15 residues. This chain's CDR3 is CASSSRTGEQETQYF. DNA of the CDR3: TGTGCCAGCAGTTCCCGGACAGGAGAACAAGAGACCCAGTACTTC.

The CDR3 DNA reads TGTGCCAGCAGCTTAGGTAGTTCCTCCTATAATTCACCCCTCCACTTT. It specifies CASSLGSSSYNSPLHF. This chain uses TRBV11-2 with TRBJ1-6; D is ambiguous. V dropped 1 base and J dropped 0 bases, with 7 bases sitting between them. Germline CDR1 reads SGHAT; CDR2 reads FQNNGV. The CDR3 runs to 16 residues.

The chain is built from TRBV21-1 and TRBJ1-3. TRBV21-1 is deemed a pseudogene. The CDR3 contains 18 residues. CDR3 residues: CASSKAETGSSSGNTIYF. Here the CDR3 DNA reads TGTGCCAGCAGCAAAGCCGAAACGGGATCCTCCTCTGGAAACACCATATATTTT.

V usage is TRBV10-3 and J usage is TRBJ1-2; D is possibly TRBD1 (5 bases). V shed 7 bases and J shed 2 bases, with 11 bases lying between them. Germline-derived CDR1 and CDR2 are ENHRY and SYGVKD. CDR3 length: 13 amino acids. Here the CDR3 reads CAITDDSNYGYTF. CDR3 in DNA: TGTGCCATCACCGATGACAGCAACTATGGCTACACCTTC.

This clone was seen only once. The rearrangement joins TRBV9 to TRBJ2-1; the match to TRBD2 covers 7 bases. V lost 0 bases, J lost 6 bases, and 6 bases stayed unmatched. The CDR3 is 15 residues long. Germline CDR1 reads SGDLS; CDR2 reads YYNGEE. This chain's CDR3 is CASSVDGGSPNEQFF. CDR3 DNA sequence: TGTGCCAGCAGCGTAGATGGCGGGAGTCCCAATGAGCAGTTCTTC.

This chain uses TRBV20-1 with TRBJ2-3, with a tentative D call TRBD2 (5 bases). Germline V gene data show CDR1 as DFQATT and CDR2 as SNEGSKA (reference sequence). Between the trimmed V and J ends, which lost 3 bases and 4 bases, there was a span of 14 bases. The CDR3 is 14 amino acids. The CDR3 sequence: CSASAAGGADTQYF. CDR3 nucleotides: TGCAGTGCTAGTGCGGCGGGTGGGGCAGATACGCAGTATTTT.

The table lists this clone with a few counts. V and J are TRBV19 and TRBJ1-5; maybe TRBD1 (5 bases). The CDR3 is 15 residues long. Germline-derived CDR1 and CDR2 are LNHDA and SQIVND (reference sequence). V was clipped by 7 bases and J by 1 base, with 14 bases between them. The CDR3 nucleotides read TGTGCCAGTACGTTTGGGAGGGGAAGCAATCAGCCCCAGCATTTT. It codes for CASTFGRGSNQPQHF.